In this sample, the clone carrying this T cell receptor (beta chain) turned up a few times. Antigen: not known. Treatment of the sample: roughly 11-day PBMC culture with coronavirus spike peptide pools or control peptides (ViraFEST assay). Sequence data for DNA of cultured CD4+ T cells were generated by the Oncomine TCR Beta short-read assay. TCRdb redid the calling of the PCR reads with MiXCR, one entry per CDR3 protein. This table has 15,000 to 19,000 distinct CDR3 sequences, over 45% appearing once. The germline CDR1 and CDR2 sequences are DFQATT and SNEGSKA (reference sequence). This CDR3 spans 12 amino acids. Trimming took 5 bases from V and 0 from J; bases not matched to a gene: 1. The data were taken from a study of vaccination and CD4 T cells after COVID-19.

The source is a human donor who had recovered from COVID-19. The material was CD4+ T cells from blood, cultured in vitro, obtained before SARS-CoV-2 vaccination. The chain combines TRBV20-1 with TRBJ2-7; 7 nucleotides line up with TRBD1. The DNA for the CDR3 is TGCAGTGCTCAGGGGGACTCCTACGAGCAGTACTTC. Protein sequence: CSAQGDSYEQYF.